Given below is one TCR beta chain in context. Its antigen is unknown. This record comes from a study of identical twins. Points from the study as a whole: Alpha sequences that were out-of-frame and twin-shared showed an excess of low generation probability.

From the 5' RACE reads, TCRdb called clonotypes with MiXCR, one entry per CDR3 protein. This table has about 890,000 distinct CDR3 sequences, around 12% appearing once. Germline-derived CDR1 and CDR2 are DFQATT and SNEGSKA (reference sequence). The CDR3 contains 16 residues. V dropped 1 base and J dropped 3; count of bases not matched to a gene: 7. This sample also appeared in a second study, on yellow fever vaccine responses in identical twins.

The receptor's source is a woman aged 18-29 years in good health. The sequencing input was PBMCs. This chain links TRBV20-1 with TRBJ2-7, with TRBD2 identical over 12 bases. This chain's CDR3 is CSARARGLAGSYEQYF. The CDR3 nucleotides are TGCAGTGCTAGAGCCCGAGGACTAGCGGGAAGCTACGAGCAGTACTTC.